The T cell receptor beta chain under discussion was sequenced for a study of cytomegalovirus exposure and HLA in healthy donors. Study-wide background: A subsequent analysis stated that the 120 or so validation repertoires were run on the same platform as the 550 to 750 first-cohort repertoires. General study findings and limits: Cytomegalovirus status, reportedly, was diagnosed with high specificity and sensitivity by the classifier. The study flagged some 170 TCR beta chains as cytomegalovirus-associated.

The V gene end was trimmed by 4 bases and the J gene end by 4 bases; junction bases not matched to a gene: 11. The CDR3 has 16 amino acids. In germline, CDR1 is SGHTS, CDR2 YDEGEE. Comments on this clone: Its antigen remains unknown.

Repertoires were generated with immunoSEQ multiplex PCR, while TCRdb's copy carries only in-frame clones and drops some. The top ten hold roughly 6% of the sample, which has over 200,000 clones, approximately 87% seen once. While the first cohort had some 700 subjects, the donors belonged to the separate validation cohort of about 110 subjects. The clonotype was recovered from a young woman in good health and CMV-seronegative. The rearrangement links TRBV5-8 to TRBJ2-7; 10 bases line up with TRBD2. Sequencing was carried out using PBMCs. CDR3 region: CASSPTVTSGTYEQYF. The DNA for the CDR3 is TGTGCCAGCAGCCCTACGGTCACTAGCGGGACTTACGAGCAGTACTTC.